Reported below is one TCR beta chain. Its cognate antigen has yet to be identified. No base qualities exist here, and no much larger clone lies one base off it. The data were taken from a study of blood T cells in healthy people across ages (dated by TCRdb to between 2014 and 2017). Background for the entire study: In model experiments, roughly one uniquely barcoded TCR beta cDNA molecule per two T cells was captured by template switching. The study measured age-related changes in TCR beta repertoire diversity using deep sequencing normalized with unique cDNA molecular identifiers. Four age groups were formed from the donors: young (average 16 years), middle-aged (approximately 41), aged (around 68) and long-lived (roughly 88). Donors of different ages were randomly distributed across sequencing lanes to avoid experimental bias. Two additional independent replicas of 1 million unique cDNA reads from the same blood draw were analyzed for two donors (one aged 18 to 30 and one aged 80 or older).

General findings and caveats noted by the study authors: Because the CMV infection status of the donors was unknown, age-related changes in expanded clonotypes may potentially have been confounded. Observed TCR beta diversity per million T cells fell roughly linearly with age, and a significant reduction was already apparent by age about 38. Estimates of total diversity from one million sequenced T cells were regarded as lower bounds and underestimates. Observed TCR beta diversity correlated strongly with the percentage of naive T cells measured by flow cytometry. Conclusive comparison of naive and antigen-experienced compartments was prevented by the profiling of bulk unsorted PBMCs. Compared with the aged group, more naive CD4+ T cells, fewer expanded clones and increased TCR diversity were shown by the long-lived group, suggesting age selection.

The library came from 5' RACE. The sequencer listed for this sample is Illumina HiSeq 2500. A second PCR of roughly 7 to 11 cycles was performed with a sample-barcoded 5' primer and a J-beta primer mix. A template-switch 5' adaptor carrying 12 random nucleotides introduced a unique molecular identifier onto each TCR beta cDNA molecule. Each sample yielded at least 3 million CDR3-containing paired-end reads. The Mint cDNA synthesis kit, primed by a TRBC-specific oligonucleotide, was used to synthesize first-strand cDNA from all RNA. Following uracil-DNA glycosylase treatment, all cDNA underwent a first 18-cycle PCR with the universal primers M1SS and BC2_uni_R. From the authors' description of their analysis: For normalization, 1 million high-quality reads were randomly selected from each sample, with every read carrying a distinct molecular identifier. Reads with shared molecular identifiers were discarded instead of being binned into consensus sequences. CDR3 identification, clonotype clustering and error correction used MiTCR with a Q25 quality threshold and the strictest error-elimination algorithm. A nonparametric unseen species model using Euler transformation provided a lower-bound estimate of total TCR beta diversity. The raw public reads went through TCRdb reprocessing: fastp at Q25, MiXCR clone calling, in-frame beta chains kept. Rows matching on CDR3 protein sequence are summarized as one entry with the most common DNA and genes. The V and J calls were not made by the authors but by TCRdb's processing. Here the sample has about 780,000 distinct CDR3 sequences; about 45% occur a single time. The ten largest clones represent less than 20% of the sample.

The donors were around 39 Caucasian individuals from Russia, aged roughly 6 to 90 years, who were systemically healthy. Approximately 10 milliliters of peripheral blood were collected from each donor into EDTA-treated Vacutainer tubes. PBMCs were isolated by Ficoll-Paque density-gradient centrifugation, with at least 6.5 million obtained per sample. Total RNA was extracted from PBMCs with Trizol reagent, with at least 5.5 micrograms obtained per sample. For every donor, an aliquot of PBMCs went through flow cytometry to measure the percentages of naive CD45RAhigh/CD27high T cells. The germline V gene sets CDR1 to SNHLY and CDR2 to FYNNEI. The CDR3 goes from the cysteine to the phenylalanine over 17 residues. The read is trimmed to its CDR3 DNA, 51 bases read in frame from base 1. Relative to germline, V is missing 4 bases and J is missing 5 bases, with 12 bases of the junction outside any gene match.

The TCR comes from an older man in good health. The sequencing sample was made of blood. The chain is assembled from TRBV2 and TRBJ2-3, with TRBD1 matching 10 junction bases. The DNA sequence reads TGTGCCAGCAGTGGGAGACAGGGGGCTGATGCCCAAGATACGCAGTATTTT. It translates as CASSGRQGADAQDTQYF.